This TCR beta chain comes out of a study of cytomegalovirus exposure and HLA in healthy donors. The overall study: A data release that came early held around 85 million unique TCRs from HLA-typed donors.

Study conclusions and caveats: For most TCR beta V segments, an earlier analysis put the productive rate at about 90% or about 30% of the time. Later on, a genetic analysis was performed. It linked a missense variant in DCLRE1C with V- and J-gene trimming of TCR beta. Per published reports, the classifier diagnosed cytomegalovirus status with high specificity and sensitivity.

PCR was performed using 60 Vbeta and 13 Jbeta primers. Clones were sequenced by immunoSEQ multiplex PCR, and TCRdb holds only the in-frame ones, with some missing. Among over 70,000 clones listed, roughly 60% were seen once. This CDR3 spans 13 amino acids. Per germline, CDR1 GTSNPN and CDR2 SVGIG (reference sequence). V lost 7 bases, J lost 8 bases, and 9 bases stayed unmatched. On this clone: No antigen is known for it.

Sequences were obtained from PBMCs. The V and J genes are TRBV30 and TRBJ1-4; TRBD1 agrees at 8 bases. This TCR derives from a woman aged 45-65 years in good health and CMV-seropositive. CDR3 sequence (DNA): TGTGCCTTACCGACAGGGGCCGGCGAAAAACTGTTTTTT. This translates into CALPTGAGEKLFF.